Here is one TCR beta chain with its context. Antigen specificity is unknown. The germline CDR1 and CDR2 sequences are SEHNR and FQNEAQ (reference sequence). The junction had 6 bases not matched to a gene; V was cut back by 2 bases and J by 1 base. The CDR3 is made up of 16 amino acids. This entry comes from a study of shared clonotypes between healthy human individuals. Naive CD8 cells lacked CD45RO and underwent positive selection for CCR7, leaving out terminally differentiated effector memory CD45RA+ cells. Original methodology: Quality scores were absent from the junction-only immunoSEQ sequences, so filtering differed. Some clones are missing from TCRdb's copy, which holds only in-frame ones; the method was immunoSEQ multiplex PCR. V, J and clone size derive from that table, while D and trimming were established from the DNA sequence. The table shows approximately 720,000 clones, with 92% occurring only once.

Overall study findings and caveats: The naive CD4 repertoires of several donors were compared, and around 4.7% of clonotypes were shared. Among non-shared clonotypes, generation probabilities were lower than among those shared by all four donors. A generally larger estimated richness was seen in naive subsets than in memory subsets.

The sequence was obtained from a man aged 30-40 years in good health. The V gene is TRBV7-9, the J gene TRBJ2-3; 7 bases map to TRBD1. Sequences were obtained from naive CD8+ T cells sorted from blood. The CDR3 sequence: CASSLSPGQRTDTQYF. The CDR3 DNA follows: TGTGCCAGCAGCTTAAGTCCGGGACAGCGCACAGATACGCAGTATTTT.